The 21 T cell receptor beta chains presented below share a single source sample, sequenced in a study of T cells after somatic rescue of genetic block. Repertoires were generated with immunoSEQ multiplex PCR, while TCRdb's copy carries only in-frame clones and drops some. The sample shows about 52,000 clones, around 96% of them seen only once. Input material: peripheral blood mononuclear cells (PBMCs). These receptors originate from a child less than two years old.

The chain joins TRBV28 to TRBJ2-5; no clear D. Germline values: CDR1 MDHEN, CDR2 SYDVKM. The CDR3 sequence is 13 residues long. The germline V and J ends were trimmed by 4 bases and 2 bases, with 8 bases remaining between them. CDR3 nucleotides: TGTGCCAGCAGTTCTGTAGGGCAAGAGACCCAGTACTTC. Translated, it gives CASSSVGQETQYF.

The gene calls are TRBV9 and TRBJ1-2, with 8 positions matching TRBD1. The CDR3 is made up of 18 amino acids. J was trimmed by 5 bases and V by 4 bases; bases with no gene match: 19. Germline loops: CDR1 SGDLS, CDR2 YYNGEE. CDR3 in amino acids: CASSPHGGGTGARYGYTF. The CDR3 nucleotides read TGTGCCAGCAGCCCCCACGGAGGGGGGACAGGTGCACGGTATGGCTACACCTTC.

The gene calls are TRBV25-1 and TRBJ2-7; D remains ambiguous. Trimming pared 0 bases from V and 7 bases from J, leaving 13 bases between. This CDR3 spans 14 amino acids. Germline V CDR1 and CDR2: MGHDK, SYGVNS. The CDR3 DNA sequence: TGTGCCAGCAGTGAATATGGACCCGCTTTAGAGCAGTACTTC. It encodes CASSEYGPALEQYF.

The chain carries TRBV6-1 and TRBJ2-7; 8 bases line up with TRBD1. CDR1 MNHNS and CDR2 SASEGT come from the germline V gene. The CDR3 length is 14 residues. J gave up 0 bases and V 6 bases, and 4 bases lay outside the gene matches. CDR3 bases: TGTGCCAGCAGATGGACAGGGAACTCCTACGAGCAGTACTTC. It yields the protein CASRWTGNSYEQYF.

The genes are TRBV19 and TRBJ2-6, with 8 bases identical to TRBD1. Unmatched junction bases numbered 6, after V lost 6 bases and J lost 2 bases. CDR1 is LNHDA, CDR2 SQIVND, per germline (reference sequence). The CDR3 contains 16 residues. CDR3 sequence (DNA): TGTGCCAGTAGGTTTACAGGGGGTCCTGGGGCCAACGTCCTGACTTTC. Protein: CASRFTGGPGANVLTF.

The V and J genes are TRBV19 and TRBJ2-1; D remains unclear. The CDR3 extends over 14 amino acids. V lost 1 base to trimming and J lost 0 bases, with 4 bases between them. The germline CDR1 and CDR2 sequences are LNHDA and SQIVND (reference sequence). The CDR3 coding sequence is TGTGCCAGTAGTATAGGACTCTCCTACAATGAGCAGTTCTTC. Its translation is CASSIGLSYNEQFF.

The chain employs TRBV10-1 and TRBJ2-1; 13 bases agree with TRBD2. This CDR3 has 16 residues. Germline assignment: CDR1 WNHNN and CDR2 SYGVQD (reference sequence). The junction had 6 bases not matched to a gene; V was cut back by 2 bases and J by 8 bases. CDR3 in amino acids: CASSERALAGGDEQFF. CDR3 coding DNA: TGCGCCAGCAGTGAGAGAGCACTAGCGGGAGGGGATGAGCAGTTCTTC.

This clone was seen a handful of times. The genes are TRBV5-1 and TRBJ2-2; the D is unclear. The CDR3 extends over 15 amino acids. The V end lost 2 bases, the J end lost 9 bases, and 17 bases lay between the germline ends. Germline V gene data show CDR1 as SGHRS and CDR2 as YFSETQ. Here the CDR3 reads CASSFPDRNRRELFF. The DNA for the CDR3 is TGCGCCAGCAGCTTCCCGGACCGAAACAGAAGGGAGCTGTTTTTT.

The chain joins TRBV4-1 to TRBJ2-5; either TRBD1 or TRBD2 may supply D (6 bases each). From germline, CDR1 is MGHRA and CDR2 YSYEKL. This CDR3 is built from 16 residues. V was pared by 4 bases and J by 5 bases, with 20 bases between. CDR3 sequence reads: CASSRQFGRGGETQYF. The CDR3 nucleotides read TGCGCCAGCAGCCGGCAATTCGGGAGAGGGGGGGAGACCCAGTACTTC.

CDR3 DNA sequence: TGCGCCAGCAGCTTGAGCACAGTAGGCACTGAAGCTTTCTTT. This encodes CASSLSTVGTEAFF. V is TRBV5-1 and J is TRBJ1-1; no reliable D call. The length of the CDR3 is 14 residues. The germline CDR1 and CDR2 sequences are SGHRS and YFSETQ. V lost 1 base and J lost 4, with 11 bases in between.

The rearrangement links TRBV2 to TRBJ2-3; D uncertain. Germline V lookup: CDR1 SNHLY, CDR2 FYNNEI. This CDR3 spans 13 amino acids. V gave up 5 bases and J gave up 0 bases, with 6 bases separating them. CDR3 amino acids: CASSSTSTDTQYF. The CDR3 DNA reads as TGTGCCAGCAGTAGCACTAGCACAGATACGCAGTATTTT.

CDR3 in amino acids: CAISEMTSGRAGETQYF. CDR3 DNA sequence: TGTGCCATCAGTGAAATGACTAGCGGGAGGGCCGGAGAGACCCAGTACTTC. The rearrangement links TRBV10-3 to TRBJ2-5, with TRBD2 identical over 14 bases. CDR1 and CDR2 from the germline V gene are ENHRY and SYGVKD. The V and J ends lost 3 bases and 4 bases, in that order; junction bases with no gene match: 7. This CDR3 has 17 amino acids.

The CDR3 reads CASSLVTSAGYTF. The CDR3 DNA reads as TGTGCCAGCAGCTTAGTGACGTCGGCTGGCTACACCTTC. The chain employs TRBV7-2 and TRBJ1-2; no clear D. The germline V and J ends were trimmed by 1 base and 7 bases, with 10 bases remaining between them. From germline, CDR1 is SGHTA and CDR2 FQGNSA. This CDR3 has 13 amino acids.

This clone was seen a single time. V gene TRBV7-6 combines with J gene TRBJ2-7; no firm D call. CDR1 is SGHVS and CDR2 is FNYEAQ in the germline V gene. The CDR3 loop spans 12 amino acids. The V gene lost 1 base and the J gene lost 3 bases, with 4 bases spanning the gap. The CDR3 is CASSLDNYEQYF. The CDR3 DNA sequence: TGTGCCAGCAGCTTAGACAACTACGAGCAGTACTTC.

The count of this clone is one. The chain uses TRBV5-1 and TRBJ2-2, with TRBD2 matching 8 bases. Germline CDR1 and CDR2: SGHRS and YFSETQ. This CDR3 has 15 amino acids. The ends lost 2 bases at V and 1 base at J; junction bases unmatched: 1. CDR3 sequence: CASSFTSGNTGELFF. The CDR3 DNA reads TGCGCCAGCAGCTTCACTAGCGGGAACACCGGGGAGCTGTTTTTT.

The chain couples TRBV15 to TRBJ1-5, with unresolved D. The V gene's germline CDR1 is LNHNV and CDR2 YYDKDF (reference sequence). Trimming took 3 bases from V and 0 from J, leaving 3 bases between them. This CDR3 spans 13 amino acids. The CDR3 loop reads CATSRVSNQPQHF. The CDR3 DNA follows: TGTGCCACCAGCAGGGTTAGCAATCAGCCCCAGCATTTT.

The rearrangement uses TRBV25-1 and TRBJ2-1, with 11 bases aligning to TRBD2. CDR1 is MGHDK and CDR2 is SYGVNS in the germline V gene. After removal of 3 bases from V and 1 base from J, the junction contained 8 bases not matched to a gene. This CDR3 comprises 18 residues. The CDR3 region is CASSDLTGTSGSYNEQFF. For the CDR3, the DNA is TGTGCCAGCAGTGATCTGACAGGGACTAGCGGATCCTACAATGAGCAGTTCTTC. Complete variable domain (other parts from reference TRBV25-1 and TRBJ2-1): EADIYQTPRYLVIGTGKKITLECSQTMGHDKMYWYQQDPGMELHLIHYSYGVNSTEKGDLSSESTVSRIRTEHFPLTLESARPSHTSQYLCASSDLTGTSGSYNEQFFGPGTRLTVL.

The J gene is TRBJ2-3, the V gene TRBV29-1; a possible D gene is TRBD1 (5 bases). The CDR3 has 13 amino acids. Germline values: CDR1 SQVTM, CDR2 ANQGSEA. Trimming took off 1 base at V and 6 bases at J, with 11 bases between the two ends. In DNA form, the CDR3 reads TGCAGCGTTGAAGTCAGGGTGGCGGATACGCAGTATTTT. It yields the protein CSVEVRVADTQYF.

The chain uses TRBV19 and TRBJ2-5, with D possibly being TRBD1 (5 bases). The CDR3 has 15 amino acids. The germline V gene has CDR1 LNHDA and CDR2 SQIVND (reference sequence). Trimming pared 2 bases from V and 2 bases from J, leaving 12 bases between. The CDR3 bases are TGTGCCAGTAGTATAATGGACACCCAACAAGAGACCCAGTACTTC. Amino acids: CASSIMDTQQETQYF.

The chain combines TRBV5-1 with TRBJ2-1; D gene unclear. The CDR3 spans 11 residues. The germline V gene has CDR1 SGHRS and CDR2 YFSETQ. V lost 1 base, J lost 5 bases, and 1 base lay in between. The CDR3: CASSLNNEQFF. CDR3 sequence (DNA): TGCGCCAGCAGCTTGAACAATGAGCAGTTCTTC.

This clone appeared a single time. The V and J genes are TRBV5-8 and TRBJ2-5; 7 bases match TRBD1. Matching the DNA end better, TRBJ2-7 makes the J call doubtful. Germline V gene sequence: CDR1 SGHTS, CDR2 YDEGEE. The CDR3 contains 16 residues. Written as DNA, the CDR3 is TGTGCCAGCAGCTCATTAGGGACAGTTAAAACCTACGAGCAGTACTTC. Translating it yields CASSSLGTVKTYEQYF.